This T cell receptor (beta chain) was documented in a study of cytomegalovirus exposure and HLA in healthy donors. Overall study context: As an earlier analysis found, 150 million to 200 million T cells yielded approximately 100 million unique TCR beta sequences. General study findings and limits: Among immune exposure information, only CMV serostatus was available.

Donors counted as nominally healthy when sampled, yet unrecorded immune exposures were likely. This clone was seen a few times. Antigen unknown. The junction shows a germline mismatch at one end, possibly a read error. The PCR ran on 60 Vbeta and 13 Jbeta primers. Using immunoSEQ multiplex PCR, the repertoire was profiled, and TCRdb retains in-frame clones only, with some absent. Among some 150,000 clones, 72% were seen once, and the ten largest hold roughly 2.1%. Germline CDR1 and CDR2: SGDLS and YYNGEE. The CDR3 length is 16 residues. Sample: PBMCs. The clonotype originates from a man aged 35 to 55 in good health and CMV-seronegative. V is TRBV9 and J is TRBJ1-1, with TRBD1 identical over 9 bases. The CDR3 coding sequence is TGTGCCAGCAGCGTAGGGACAGGGGCAATGAACCCTGAAGCTTTCTTT. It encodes CASSVGTGAMNPEAFF.